One and the same sample provided the 26 T cell receptor beta chains below, sequenced in a study of blood T cells in healthy people across ages. Then a second PCR, running roughly 7 to 11 cycles, was carried out with a sample-barcoded 5' primer and a J-beta primer mix. From the 5' RACE reads, TCRdb called clonotypes with MiXCR, one entry per CDR3 protein. The profile shows about 780,000 distinct CDR3 sequences, around 45% of them singletons. The sequenced sample was blood. Receptors originate from a man at least 80 years old in good health.

The table lists this clonotype with a few counts. This may be a read error: a much more frequent sequence differs by one nucleotide. This chain joins TRBV5-1 and TRBJ1-5; TRBD1 might be the D (6 bases). The CDR3 is made up of 15 amino acids. V lost 3 bases and J lost 3, with 13 bases in between. Germline assignment: CDR1 SGHRS and CDR2 YFSETQ. The CDR3 DNA reads as TGCGCCAGCAGCTGGGGGGGGCACGCCAATCAGCCCCAGCATTTT. This translates into CASSWGGHANQPQHF. The full variable domain, in which reference TRBV5-1 and TRBJ1-5 provide the parts outside the CDR3, is KAGVTQTPRYLIKTRGQQVTLSCSPISGHRSVSWYQQTPGQGLQFLFEYFSETQRNKGNFPGRFSGRQFSNSRSEMNVSTLELGDSALYLCASSWGGHANQPQHFGDGTRLSIL.

The gene calls are TRBV20-1 and TRBJ2-5; TRBD2 matches at 8 bases. The CDR3 has 16 residues. Losses at the gene ends were 3 bases for V and 1 base for J; bases not matched to a gene: 10. Germline V lookup: CDR1 DFQATT, CDR2 SNEGSKA (reference sequence). The DNA of the CDR3 is TGCAGTGCTAGTGAGGGACTAGTGGGACCCCAAGAGACCCAGTACTTC. Its translation: CSASEGLVGPQETQYF.

V usage is TRBV4-3 and J usage is TRBJ2-5; D is ambiguous. V gave up 0 bases and J gave up 4 bases, with 9 bases separating them. Germline values: CDR1 LGHNA, CDR2 YSLEER. The CDR3 runs 14 residues. CDR3 sequence: CASSQDIERETQYF. CDR3 sequence (DNA): TGCGCCAGCAGCCAAGATATCGAGAGAGAGACCCAGTACTTC.

The table lists this clonotype with a few counts. This rearrangement joins TRBV11-3 to TRBJ2-4, with 8 bases lining up with TRBD1. Germline values: CDR1 SGHNT, CDR2 YENEEA. V lost 3 bases, J lost 14 bases, and 6 bases stayed unmatched. The CDR3 length is 12 residues. The CDR3 bases are TGTGCCAGCAGCTTCCGACAGGGGATGGAGTACTTC. It is translated as CASSFRQGMEYF.

The rearrangement uses TRBV2 and TRBJ1-4; no firm D call. The CDR3 is made up of 15 amino acids. Germline CDR1 reads SNHLY; CDR2 reads FYNNEI. V lost 6 bases and J lost 2, with 13 bases in between. DNA for the CDR3: TGTGCCAGCAGAGGAGGGCTACGGACTAATGAAAAACTGTTTTTT. Protein: CASRGGLRTNEKLFF.

The sample holds a few counts of this clonotype. The V call is TRBV4-2, the J call TRBJ2-7; D may be TRBD1 (5 bases). This CDR3 has 15 amino acids. The V and J ends lost 1 base and 2 bases respectively, with 12 bases between them. Germline CDR1 reads LGHNA; CDR2 reads YNFKEQ. The CDR3: CASSQGPQGTYEQYF. The CDR3 region has the DNA TGTGCCAGCAGCCAAGGTCCGCAGGGTACCTACGAGCAGTACTTC.

This clonotype occurred once. CDR3 nucleotides: TGCAGCGTCACTCATAGAAAGGCTGAAGCTTTCTTT. Residues: CSVTHRKAEAFF. This chain links TRBV29-1 with TRBJ1-1; the D is unclear. This CDR3 comprises 12 residues. CDR1 is SQVTM, CDR2 ANQGSEA, per germline. The V end lost 6 bases, the J end lost 6 bases, and 14 bases lay between the germline ends. The full variable domain, completed using reference TRBV29-1 and TRBJ1-1, is SAVISQKPSRDICQRGTSLTIQCQVDSQVTMMFWYRQQPGQSLTLIATANQGSEATYESGFVIDKFPISRPNLTFSTLTVSNMSPEDSSIYLCSVTHRKAEAFFGQGTRLTVV.

This clonotype has a handful of counts. The V call is TRBV5-6, the J call TRBJ2-7; D call uncertain. The CDR3 runs 15 residues. Per the germline V gene, CDR1 is SGHDT and CDR2 is YYEEEE. Deletions cut 2 bases from V and 2 bases from J, with 14 bases between. The CDR3 DNA sequence: TGTGCCAGCAGCTTACTTCAGGACGCCCCCTACGAGCAGTACTTC. Translated: CASSLLQDAPYEQYF.

This clonotype was seen a few times. This chain uses TRBV20-1 with TRBJ2-4; D is uncertain. In germline, CDR1 is DFQATT, CDR2 SNEGSKA (reference sequence). Trimming removed 0 bases from V and 8 bases from J, with 23 bases in between. The length of the CDR3 is 17 residues. CDR3 sequence: CSARDMGKRDGLDIQYF. As DNA, the CDR3 is TGCAGTGCTAGAGATATGGGGAAGCGAGATGGGTTAGACATTCAGTACTTC.

The chain combines TRBV12-3 or TRBV12-4 with TRBJ1-2; weak D call: TRBD1 (6 bases). CDR3 size: 13 residues. V shed 5 bases and J shed 4 bases, with 11 bases lying between them. The CDR3 nucleotides are TGTGCCAGCAGTAACAGGGAGGTCTATGGCTACACCTTC. This sequence encodes CASSNREVYGYTF.

The V and J genes are TRBV5-1 and TRBJ2-5; 7 nucleotides align to TRBD2. This CDR3 is 16 amino acids long. CDR1 is SGHRS, CDR2 YFSETQ, per germline. The trim removed 1 base at V and 11 bases at J, leaving 17 bases unmatched. The CDR3 loop reads CASSLTGAGPYHEQYF. CDR3 DNA: TGCGCCAGCAGCTTGACGGGAGCGGGACCCTACCATGAGCAGTACTTC.

DNA for the CDR3: TGTGCCAGTAGGTGGACTAGCGGGAGTGGGGAGCAGTACTTC. The encoded protein is CASRWTSGSGEQYF. This chain joins TRBV6-5 and TRBJ2-7, with 13 bases aligning to TRBD2. The CDR3 sequence is 14 residues long. The V gene's germline CDR1 is MNHEY and CDR2 SVGAGI. V shed 9 bases, J shed 7 bases, and the junction held 9 bases outside the gene matches.

The CDR3 is CASSLRSHGELFF. The DNA for the CDR3 is TGCGCCAGCAGCTTAAGAAGCCACGGGGAGCTGTTTTTT. The genes are TRBV5-1 and TRBJ2-2; D is uncertain. The CDR3 runs 13 residues. CDR1 and CDR2 from the germline V gene are SGHRS and YFSETQ. V was clipped by 2 bases and J by 7 bases, with 9 bases between them.

This clonotype appeared a few times. The rearrangement links TRBV3-1 to TRBJ2-7, with a weak D call TRBD2 (6 bases). CDR1 and CDR2 from the germline V gene are LGHDT and YNNKEL (reference sequence). Between the trimmed V and J ends, which lost 3 bases and 5 bases, there was a span of 14 bases. This CDR3 has 14 residues. The chain's CDR3 is CASSHQTRQHEQYF. The CDR3 region has the DNA TGTGCCAGCAGCCATCAGACTAGACAACACGAGCAGTACTTC.

The chain combines TRBV27 with TRBJ2-3; 11 nucleotides align to TRBD2. CDR3 size: 17 residues. In germline, CDR1 is MNHEY, CDR2 SMNVEV (reference sequence). J was trimmed by 3 bases and V by 5 bases; bases with no gene match: 10. The CDR3 is CASSPEPGLAVTDTQYF. CDR3 in DNA: TGTGCCAGCAGTCCGGAACCGGGACTAGCGGTTACAGATACGCAGTATTTT.

This clonotype has only a few counts. The V call is TRBV30, the J call TRBJ2-7; the D is unclear. The V end was cut by 2 bases, the J end by 2 bases, with 7 bases between. Germline CDR1 is GTSNPN and CDR2 is SVGIG (reference sequence). The CDR3 consists of 12 residues. Written as DNA, the CDR3 is TGTGCCTGGAGTTCCCAGGCCTACGAGCAGTACTTC. Its protein product is CAWSSQAYEQYF.

This clonotype was seen a few times. The rearrangement uses TRBV2 and TRBJ2-3, with a weak D call TRBD2 (7 bases). With 6 bases removed from V and 5 bases from J, the gap between germline ends came to 12 bases. CDR3 size: 13 residues. The V gene's germline CDR1 is SNHLY and CDR2 FYNNEI. CDR3 DNA: TGTGCCAGCAGGCAGGGGAGGGTAGATACGCAGTATTTT. Amino acid sequence: CASRQGRVDTQYF.

A word on this clonotype: Germline is not matched at one junction end, which may reflect a read error. The DNA for the CDR3 is TGTGCCGGCAGCTTAGCGGTGGCCCTTACCACAGATACGCAGTATTTT. Residues: CAGSLAVALTTDTQYF. This chain links TRBV7-2 with TRBJ2-3; tentatively, D is TRBD2 (6 bases). CDR1 and CDR2 from the germline V gene are SGHTA and FQGNSA. There are 16 residues in the CDR3.

The chain employs TRBV7-9 and TRBJ2-7; 10 nucleotides align to TRBD2. CDR3 length: 17 residues. V was pared by 2 bases and J by 5 bases, with 12 bases of the junction left unmatched. CDR1 is SEHNR, CDR2 FQNEAQ, per germline (reference sequence). The CDR3 DNA sequence: TGTGCCAGCAGCTTACCGGCGGGTCTAGCGGGAGTCCACGAGCAGTACTTC. It specifies CASSLPAGLAGVHEQYF.

The chain employs TRBV4-2 and TRBJ1-1; D gene ambiguous. Germline V gene data show CDR1 as LGHNA and CDR2 as YNFKEQ. Between the trimmed V and J ends, which lost 2 bases and 5 bases, there was a span of 15 bases. This CDR3 region has 15 residues. The CDR3 DNA follows: TGTGCCAGCAGCCAAATCTTTGACTCTCGGACTGAAGCTTTCTTT. It codes for CASSQIFDSRTEAFF.

This chain joins TRBV9 and TRBJ2-5; no clear D gene. Germline CDR1 reads SGDLS; CDR2 reads YYNGEE. The length of the CDR3 is 16 residues. Trimming stripped 0 bases from V and 0 bases from J, with 12 bases between. CDR3 sequence reads: CASSVARGGNQETQYF. The CDR3 bases are TGTGCCAGCAGCGTAGCGAGAGGTGGAAACCAAGAGACCCAGTACTTC.

This clonotype was seen a handful of times. The chain joins TRBV28 to TRBJ2-7; 7 bases fit TRBD1. J was trimmed by 1 base and V by 3 bases; bases with no gene match: 6. The germline CDR1 and CDR2 sequences are MDHEN and SYDVKM. The CDR3 covers 15 residues. CDR3 region: CASSLSMTGSYEQYF. The CDR3 region has the DNA TGTGCCAGCAGTTTGAGTATGACAGGGTCCTACGAGCAGTACTTC.

The rearrangement joins TRBV19 to TRBJ2-7; 7 bases are a match to TRBD2. Germline V gives CDR1 LNHDA, CDR2 SQIVND (reference sequence). This CDR3 comprises 16 residues. The V gene end was trimmed by 6 bases and the J gene end by 0 bases; junction bases not matched to a gene: 11. The CDR3 loop is CASSPGLVGGSYEQYF. The CDR3 DNA reads as TGTGCCAGTAGCCCAGGACTAGTAGGAGGCTCCTACGAGCAGTACTTC.

The chain employs TRBV27 and TRBJ2-2; 10 bases map to TRBD1. V was pared by 5 bases and J by 4 bases, with 10 bases of the junction left unmatched. Germline-derived CDR1 and CDR2 are MNHEY and SMNVEV (reference sequence). This CDR3 has 17 residues. This CDR3 reads CASSRDRGPSGTGELFF. The CDR3 nucleotides read TGTGCCAGCAGTCGGGACAGGGGACCTTCAGGCACCGGGGAGCTGTTTTTT.

This clonotype was counted a few times. This CDR3 reads CASSPGHTSSYEQYF. For the CDR3, the DNA is TGCGCCAGCAGTCCGGGGCACACTTCATCCTACGAGCAGTACTTC. V usage is TRBV5-1 and J usage is TRBJ2-7; possibly TRBD1 or TRBD2 for D (5 bases each). The CDR3 is 15 residues long. Trimming took off 5 bases at V and 1 base at J, with 16 bases between the two ends. The V gene's germline CDR1 is SGHRS and CDR2 YFSETQ.

CDR3 DNA sequence: TGCAGTGTGCCGGTTGGGACTAGAATCAATGAGCAGTTCTTC. Its translation is CSVPVGTRINEQFF. The chain carries TRBV20-1 and TRBJ2-1, with 8 positions matching TRBD2. The CDR3 runs 14 residues. V lost 7 bases, J lost 6 bases, and 11 bases stayed unmatched. Germline CDR1 is DFQATT and CDR2 is SNEGSKA (reference sequence).